This T cell receptor (beta chain) derives from a study of control samples from healthy donors and cancer patients. The CDR3 has 17 residues. V dropped 2 bases and J dropped 0 bases, with 13 bases sitting between them. In germline, CDR1 is MGHRA, CDR2 YSYEKL. The protocol was immunoSEQ multiplex PCR, while the TCRdb copy is restricted to in-frame clones and leaves out a portion. The data hold roughly 100,000 clones, with 80% to 90% observed a single time. Sequences were obtained from blood. The chain links TRBV4-1 to TRBJ2-2; D is possibly TRBD1 (6 bases). This TCR was sampled from a man aged 25-40 years in good health. CDR3 protein: CASSQRQAITNTGELFF. CDR3 in DNA: TGCGCCAGCAGCCAACGACAGGCGATAACGAACACCGGGGAGCTGTTTTTT.